The 5 T cell receptor beta chains below all came from one sample that was sequenced in a study of blood T cells in healthy people across ages. Then a second PCR, running roughly 7 to 11 cycles, was carried out with a sample-barcoded 5' primer and a J-beta primer mix. TCRdb independently ran MiXCR on the 5' RACE reads; one entry per CDR3 protein. Of 800,000 to 950,000 distinct CDR3 sequences listed, roughly 29% are singletons. These data were also reused for a study on T cells of mothers and their children.

The specimen was blood. The receptors shown here come from a woman aged 35 to 49 in good health.

V and J are TRBV29-1 and TRBJ2-3; D call uncertain. V gave up 0 bases and J gave up 1 base, with 5 bases separating them. This CDR3 is built from 13 residues. Germline values: CDR1 SQVTM, CDR2 ANQGSEA. The CDR3 region has the DNA TGCAGCGTTGAAGATAGGGGCACAGATACGCAGTATTTT. It is translated as CSVEDRGTDTQYF.

This clonotype was observed a few times. The chain recombines TRBV4-3 with TRBJ2-1; D is unresolved. The CDR3 loop spans 17 amino acids. The V gene lost 3 bases and the J gene lost 5 bases, with 20 bases spanning the gap. From germline, CDR1 is LGHNA and CDR2 YSLEER. The CDR3 sequence: CASSQASSGYSNNEQFF. DNA of the CDR3: TGCGCCAGCAGCCAGGCTTCGTCAGGTTACTCAAACAATGAGCAGTTCTTC.

A word on this clonotype: This could be a read error, since a much larger clone is one nucleotide away. This chain joins TRBV7-9 and TRBJ2-7; no firm D call. The CDR3 has 12 residues. CDR1 and CDR2 (germline): SEHNR, FQNEAQ (reference sequence). CDR3 nucleotide sequence: TGTGCCGGCAGCTTATCGGGCCAGGAGCAGTACTTC. Translating it yields CAGSLSGQEQYF.

This clonotype was found a few times. The rearrangement uses TRBV7-2 and TRBJ1-1, with no clear D. This CDR3 is built from 16 residues. The germline V and J ends were trimmed by 6 bases and 4 bases, with 21 bases remaining between them. The germline V gene encodes CDR1 SGHTA and CDR2 FQGNSA. CDR3 bases: TGTGCCAGCAGTTACTCAGTGAGTGTGGGAGGCACTGAAGCTTTCTTT. It translates to CASSYSVSVGGTEAFF.

This clonotype has only a few counts. This sequence joins TRBV3-1 and TRBJ1-6; TRBD1 agrees at 11 bases. V was pared by 6 bases and J by 6 bases, with 16 bases of the junction left unmatched. This CDR3 is built from 19 residues. Germline V gives CDR1 LGHDT, CDR2 YNNKEL (reference sequence). CDR3 region: CASSHRLGQGASFNSPLHF. The CDR3 nucleotides are TGTGCCAGCAGTCATAGACTCGGACAGGGGGCTAGCTTTAATTCACCCCTCCACTTT.